Below, 19 T cell receptor beta chains from the same sample are listed, as sequenced in a study of blood T cell repertoires in COVID-19. Generated by immunoSEQ multiplex PCR, the TCRdb table keeps only in-frame clones and is missing some. The data contain 650,000 to 800,000 clones, about 90% of them singletons. Specimen: peripheral blood. The origin of the receptors is a woman between 18 and 29 years old with acute or convalescent COVID-19.

CDR3 amino acids: CASSDDSSYNEQFF. In DNA, the CDR3 is TGTGCCAGCAGTGACGACAGCTCCTACAATGAGCAGTTCTTC. The gene calls are TRBV6-4 and TRBJ2-1; D perhaps matches TRBD1 (5 bases). V gave up 2 bases and J gave up 0 bases, with 5 bases separating them. The CDR3 loop spans 14 amino acids. Per germline, CDR1 MRHNA and CDR2 SNTAGT.

The sample holds one count of this clone. V is TRBV9 and J is TRBJ1-1; a possible D gene is TRBD1 (6 bases). In germline, CDR1 is SGDLS, CDR2 YYNGEE. This CDR3 contains 16 residues. V shed 4 bases and J shed 3 bases, with 19 bases lying between them. For the CDR3, the DNA is TGTGCCAGCAGCACCATCCGAGGGGGGGCGGACACTGAAGCTTTCTTT. It is translated as CASSTIRGGADTEAFF.

The genes are TRBV12-3 or TRBV12-4 and TRBJ1-2; TRBD1 aligns across 7 bases. The CDR3 spans 13 residues. With 3 bases clipped from V and 4 bases from J, the junction kept 2 bases outside the gene matches. The CDR3 region is CASSLKGAYGYTF. CDR3 bases: TGTGCCAGCAGTTTGAAGGGGGCCTATGGCTACACCTTC.

The rearrangement links TRBV30 to TRBJ2-2, with D uncertain. The CDR3 is made up of 13 amino acids. Trimming shortened V by 1 base and J by 0 bases, and 3 bases separated the two germline ends. CDR1 and CDR2 from the germline V gene are GTSNPN and SVGIG (reference sequence). The CDR3 protein is CAWSDSNTGELFF. In DNA form, the CDR3 reads TGTGCCTGGAGTGACTCGAACACCGGGGAGCTGTTTTTT.

This clone was seen more than once but under ten times. This chain uses TRBV7-8 with TRBJ1-2; a possible D gene is TRBD1 (5 bases). The CDR3 runs to 15 residues. Looked up from germline, CDR1 is SGHVS and CDR2 is FQNEAQ. Trimming took off 8 bases at V and 2 bases at J, with 18 bases between the two ends. The chain's CDR3 is CASRARAGKNYGYTF. The CDR3 nucleotides are TGTGCCAGCCGAGCCAGGGCGGGAAAAAACTATGGCTACACCTTC.

V and J are TRBV10-3 and TRBJ1-1; 9 bases map to TRBD1. CDR1 ENHRY and CDR2 SYGVKD come from the germline V gene. The V gene end was trimmed by 6 bases and the J gene end by 4 bases; junction bases not matched to a gene: 0. The CDR3 extends over 12 amino acids. CDR3 sequence: CAIRTGGTEAFF. CDR3 DNA sequence: TGTGCCATCAGGACAGGGGGCACTGAAGCTTTCTTT.

The chain recombines TRBV11-2 with TRBJ2-2; D remains unclear. The germline gives CDR1 SGHAT, CDR2 FQNNGV. Trimming cost V 4 bases and J 6 bases, with 6 bases left between them. CDR3 length: 12 residues. The CDR3 loop is CASSSPSGELFF. The DNA of the CDR3 is TGTGCCAGCAGCTCCCCGTCCGGGGAGCTGTTTTTT.

For the CDR3, the DNA is TGCAGCGTTAAGGGGGCTGGAAACACCATATATTTT. This gives the protein CSVKGAGNTIYF. V gene TRBV29-1 combines with J gene TRBJ1-3, with D tentatively TRBD1 (6 bases). Trimming took 5 bases from V and 2 from J, leaving 7 bases between them. The length of the CDR3 is 12 residues. CDR1 is SQVTM and CDR2 is ANQGSEA in the germline V gene.

Written as DNA, the CDR3 is TGTGCCAGCAGCCAAGGGGCTAGCGGGGTTTACGAGCAGTACTTC. Protein: CASSQGASGVYEQYF. The chain combines TRBV3-1 (or the pseudogene TRBV3-2) with TRBJ2-7; 9 bases match TRBD2. The CDR3 is 15 amino acids. V shed 1 base and J 4 bases; nucleotides not matched to a gene: 5. CDR1 LGHDT and CDR2 YNNKEL come from the germline V gene (reference sequence).

CDR3 sequence: CASTGRSSYEQYF. The CDR3 DNA is TGTGCCAGCACCGGGAGGAGCTCCTACGAGCAGTACTTC. The V call is TRBV6-5, the J call TRBJ2-7; TRBD2 matches at 7 bases. CDR3 length equals 13 residues. CDR1 and CDR2 from the germline V gene are MNHEY and SVGAGI. V lost 7 bases, J lost 0 bases, and 3 bases stayed unmatched.

The V gene is TRBV3-1 (or the pseudogene TRBV3-2), the J gene TRBJ2-7; 7 nucleotides line up with TRBD2. CDR3 size: 13 residues. V shed 5 bases and J 4 bases; nucleotides not matched to a gene: 5. Germline V lookup: CDR1 LGHDT, CDR2 YNNKEL (reference sequence). The CDR3 spells CASSGGVAYEQYF. The CDR3 DNA reads TGTGCCAGCAGCGGGGGGGTTGCGTACGAGCAGTACTTC.

The chain couples TRBV24-1 to TRBJ1-5; 7 bases agree with TRBD1. This CDR3 is 15 amino acids long. Germline V gene lookup returns CDR1 KGHDR and CDR2 SFDVKD. V was pared by 4 bases and J by 6 bases, with 8 bases of the junction left unmatched. The CDR3 here is CATSDPRQGSQPQHF. As DNA, the CDR3 is TGTGCCACCAGTGACCCTAGACAGGGAAGTCAGCCCCAGCATTTT.

The chain couples TRBV5-4 to TRBJ2-7; 9 bases line up with TRBD1. The CDR3 totals 15 residues. Looked up from germline, CDR1 is SGHNT and CDR2 is YYREEE (reference sequence). Losses at the gene ends were 5 bases for V and 1 base for J; bases not matched to a gene: 7. The CDR3: CASSFGTGPSYEQYF. CDR3 nucleotides: TGTGCCAGCAGTTTCGGGACAGGGCCATCCTACGAGCAGTACTTC.

The CDR3 is CASSLRSRNSNQPQHF. The DNA for the CDR3 is TGTGCCAGCAGCCTACGGTCGAGGAATAGCAATCAGCCCCAGCATTTT. The V call is TRBV7-8, the J call TRBJ1-5; D remains unclear. V was pared by 5 bases and J by 0 bases, with 14 bases between. Germline lookup yields CDR1 SGHVS and CDR2 FQNEAQ. This CDR3 comprises 16 residues.

The rearrangement uses TRBV6-1 and TRBJ2-7; weak D call: TRBD1 (7 bases). Germline values: CDR1 MNHNS, CDR2 SASEGT. CDR3 length equals 15 residues. The V and J ends lost 1 base and 2 bases respectively, with 12 bases between them. CDR3 nucleotides: TGTGCCAGCAGTGAAGTTGCGGGGACAGCCTACGAGCAGTACTTC. Its protein is CASSEVAGTAYEQYF.

V and J are TRBV5-5 and TRBJ1-1; D not resolved. This CDR3 contains 16 residues. CDR1 is SGHKS, CDR2 YYEKEE, per germline (reference sequence). V lost 6 bases, J lost 0 bases, and 18 bases lay in between. The CDR3 sequence is CASNLDGSYMNTEAFF. The CDR3, as DNA: TGTGCCAGCAACCTGGACGGGAGCTACATGAACACTGAAGCTTTCTTT. Variable domain in full (rest from reference TRBV5-5 and TRBJ1-1): DAGVTQSPTHLIKTRGQQVTLRCSPISGHKSVSWYQQVLGQGPQFIFQYYEKEERGRGNFPDRFSARQFPNYSSELNVNALLLGDSALYLCASNLDGSYMNTEAFFGQGTRLTVV.

The chain joins TRBV18 to TRBJ1-2; D gene unclear. Trimming stripped 6 bases from V and 4 bases from J, with 15 bases between. The CDR3 is 14 residues long. Germline V gene lookup returns CDR1 KGHSH and CDR2 LQKENI. The CDR3 spells CASSLWAEPYGYTF. DNA for the CDR3: TGTGCCAGCTCTCTCTGGGCAGAACCCTATGGCTACACCTTC.

The rearrangement uses TRBV12-3 or TRBV12-4 and TRBJ1-5; D not certain. This CDR3 spans 12 amino acids. The germline V and J ends were trimmed by 5 bases and 6 bases, with 8 bases remaining between them. CDR3 DNA: TGTGCCAGCAGTCACGGTAGTCAGCCCCAGCATTTT. Residues: CASSHGSQPQHF.

V usage is TRBV5-1 and J usage is TRBJ1-2; tentative D call: TRBD1 (5 bases). The CDR3 consists of 15 residues. Deletions cut 1 base from V and 3 bases from J, with 13 bases between. Germline V gene data show CDR1 as SGHRS and CDR2 as YFSETQ. CDR3 region: CASSLTGLKDYGYTF. The CDR3 DNA sequence: TGCGCCAGCAGCTTGACAGGCCTTAAGGACTATGGCTACACCTTC.